A selection of T cell receptor beta chains follows, all from one sample in a study of shared clonotypes between healthy human individuals. Sequenced by immunoSEQ multiplex PCR; TCRdb stores in-frame clones only, minus some. The repertoire consists of 1,400,000 or so clones, with 98% occurring once and the leading ten covering about 0.34%. Sequencing input: naive CD4+ T cells sorted from blood. Every receptor here comes from a man aged 25-40 years in good health. The CDR3 runs from the conserved cysteine through the conserved F or W. The D gene is left open where the match is weak. Clone size is stated in some rows and not others, as once, few, many or a class when expanded.

DNA: TGTGCCAGCAGCGGCGGCAGGGGGCAACTCTTACCCTACGAGCAGTACTTC
CDR3: CASSGGRGQLLPYEQYF
D: TRBD1
J: TRBJ2-7
size: NA
V: TRBV7-8

DNA: TGCGCCAGCAGCCCAAGGGTGGGGACCCAAGAGACCCAGTACTTC
CDR3: CASSPRVGTQETQYF
D: NA
J: TRBJ2-5
size: NA
V: TRBV5-1

DNA: TGTGCCAGCTCACGCACCGAACCGGGCCATGGCTACACCTTC
CDR3: CASSRTEPGHGYTF
D: NA
J: TRBJ1-2
size: NA
V: TRBV18

DNA: TGTGCCAGCGTCCTCTCCGCCGGAAGCAATCAGCCCCAGCATTTT
CDR3: CASVLSAGSNQPQHF
D: NA
J: TRBJ1-5
size: NA
V: TRBV28

DNA: TGTGCCACCAGGGACCGCAAGGGTGAGACCCAGTACTTC
CDR3: CATRDRKGETQYF
D: NA
J: TRBJ2-5
size: NA
V: TRBV28

DNA: TGTGCCAGCAGCCCAGGAGCGGGATCGAACACCGGGGAGCTGTTTTTT
CDR3: CASSPGAGSNTGELFF
D: TRBD2
J: TRBJ2-2
size: NA
V: TRBV7-3

DNA: TGCGCCAGCAGCTTCGGCAGGGGGCGGCGGACAGATACGCAGTATTTT
CDR3: CASSFGRGRRTDTQYF
D: TRBD1
J: TRBJ2-3
size: NA
V: TRBV5-1

DNA: TGTGCCAGCTCCCCCAGAAGGGGCTACGAGCAGTACTTC
CDR3: CASSPRRGYEQYF
D: NA
J: TRBJ2-7
size: NA
V: TRBV6-6

DNA: TGTGCCAGCAGCCTAAGGAGGGTATCCTACAATGAGCAGTTCTTC
CDR3: CASSLRRVSYNEQFF
D: NA
J: TRBJ2-1
size: NA
V: TRBV28

DNA: TGTGCCAGCAGCTTAGATGCCCGTTGGCTAAACACCGGGGAGCTGTTTTTT
CDR3: CASSLDARWLNTGELFF
D: NA
J: TRBJ2-2
size: NA
V: TRBV11-2

DNA: TGTGCCAGCAGTTACTCGTCAGGGGGCCTCTCTCCCCAGCATTTT
CDR3: CASSYSSGGLSPQHF
D: TRBD1
J: TRBJ1-5
size: NA
V: TRBV6-5

DNA: TGTGCCAGCAGTTACAGGGAAAATCAGCCCCAGCATTTT
CDR3: CASSYRENQPQHF
D: NA
J: TRBJ1-5
size: NA
V: TRBV6-5

DNA: TGTGCCAGCAGTCAAAAAACAGGGGACGCCTACGAGCAGTACTTC
CDR3: CASSQKTGDAYEQYF
D: TRBD1
J: TRBJ2-7
size: NA
V: TRBV27

DNA: TGTGCCAGCAGCGTATCGTGGGGCACTGAAGCTTTCTTT
CDR3: CASSVSWGTEAFF
D: NA
J: TRBJ1-1
size: NA
V: TRBV9

DNA: TGTGCCAGTAGTATACACGCAGGCGAGCAGTACTTC
CDR3: CASSIHAGEQYF
D: NA
J: TRBJ2-7
size: NA
V: TRBV19

DNA: TGTGCCAGCAGTTTACGTGCAGGGCGGTTGGGCAATCAGCCCCAGCATTTT
CDR3: CASSLRAGRLGNQPQHF
D: NA
J: TRBJ1-5
size: NA
V: TRBV27

DNA: TGTGCCAGCAGCCCAGGGACTAGCGGGAGTGGTGATGAGCAGTTCTTC
CDR3: CASSPGTSGSGDEQFF
D: TRBD2
J: TRBJ2-1
size: NA
V: TRBV5-4

DNA: TGTGCCAGCAGCCGAAGGACTAGCTCAGATACGCAGTATTTT
CDR3: CASSRRTSSDTQYF
D: TRBD2
J: TRBJ2-3
size: NA
V: TRBV11-2

DNA: TGTGCCAGCAGTGTTTTCCATAGCAATCAGCCCCAGCATTTT
CDR3: CASSVFHSNQPQHF
D: NA
J: TRBJ1-5
size: once
V: TRBV6-1

DNA: TGTGCCAGCAGCGTAGACTTGGCAGCTAGCACAGATACGCAGTATTTT
CDR3: CASSVDLAASTDTQYF
D: NA
J: TRBJ2-3
size: NA
V: TRBV9

DNA: TGTGCCAGCAGCCTACAGGAACGTGTTGCTTTCTTT
CDR3: CASSLQERVAFF
D: NA
J: TRBJ1-1
size: NA
V: TRBV28

DNA: TGCAGCGTTGAAGGGGGAGGACTAGCGGGAGCCGAAGATACGCAGTATTTT
CDR3: CSVEGGGLAGAEDTQYF
D: TRBD2
J: TRBJ2-3
size: NA
V: TRBV29-1

DNA: TGTGCCAGCACCAGGACTAGCGGGAGTCCAGAGATCCAGTACTTC
CDR3: CASTRTSGSPEIQYF
D: TRBD2
J: TRBJ2-5
size: NA
V: TRBV7-8

DNA: TGCGCCAGCAGCTTTACAGGGTCGAATGAGCAGTTCTTC
CDR3: CASSFTGSNEQFF
D: NA
J: TRBJ2-1
size: once
V: TRBV5-1

DNA: TGTGCCAGCAGCTTAGACCCCTCGAGCGCGGAGACCCAGTACTTC
CDR3: CASSLDPSSAETQYF
D: NA
J: TRBJ2-5
size: NA
V: TRBV7-2

DNA: TGTGCCAGCAGCCCCCTCAGGGGAAGCTACACCTTC
CDR3: CASSPLRGSYTF
D: NA
J: TRBJ1-2
size: NA
V: TRBV6-5

DNA: TGTGCCTGGAGTGTCACAGCAGGGGGCGGGGTTGGCTACACCTTC
CDR3: CAWSVTAGGGVGYTF
D: TRBD1
J: TRBJ1-2
size: once
V: TRBV30

DNA: TGTGCCAGCAGCGACGCCAGGGGGAACATGAACACTGAAGCTTTCTTT
CDR3: CASSDARGNMNTEAFF
D: TRBD1
J: TRBJ1-1
size: NA
V: TRBV9

DNA: TGTGCCAGCAGTCCCGGGACAGGGACGCGGGAGCAGTACTTC
CDR3: CASSPGTGTREQYF
D: TRBD1
J: TRBJ2-7
size: NA
V: TRBV28

DNA: TGTGCCAGCAGTTACGTCGCAGGGGGTTATCAGCCCCAGCATTTT
CDR3: CASSYVAGGYQPQHF
D: TRBD1
J: TRBJ1-5
size: NA
V: TRBV6-6

DNA: TGTGCCAGCTCATCGGACAGCAATCAGCCCCAGCATTTT
CDR3: CASSSDSNQPQHF
D: NA
J: TRBJ1-5
size: NA
V: TRBV18

DNA: TGTGCCAGCAGCTTAGCGACGGGCCGAGAAGAGACCCAGTACTTC
CDR3: CASSLATGREETQYF
D: NA
J: TRBJ2-5
size: NA
V: TRBV7-2

DNA: TGTGCCAGCAGTTTAGCCCCGGGAGCCCTCTACGAGCAGTACTTC
CDR3: CASSLAPGALYEQYF
D: NA
J: TRBJ2-7
size: NA
V: TRBV28

DNA: TGTGCCAGCAGCTTGGTTGGGACAGGGGAGCAGTACTTC
CDR3: CASSLVGTGEQYF
D: TRBD1
J: TRBJ2-7
size: NA
V: TRBV5-8

DNA: TGTGCCAGCAGTCCCATAGAAGGTGTAGGATTCAATCAGCCCCAGCATTTT
CDR3: CASSPIEGVGFNQPQHF
D: NA
J: TRBJ1-5
size: NA
V: TRBV25-1

DNA: TGTGCCAGCAGCTTTCGAAGCTCGGCTGGAAACACCATATATTTT
CDR3: CASSFRSSAGNTIYF
D: NA
J: TRBJ1-3
size: NA
V: TRBV5-6

DNA: TGTGCCAGCAGCCGAGGGGACAGGTTGACTGGGGCCAACGTCCTGACTTTC
CDR3: CASSRGDRLTGANVLTF
D: TRBD1
J: TRBJ2-6
size: NA
V: TRBV7-9

DNA: TGTGCCAGCTCACCACTTCCAGGGACTACCTACGAGCAGTACTTC
CDR3: CASSPLPGTTYEQYF
D: TRBD2
J: TRBJ2-7
size: NA
V: TRBV18

DNA: TGTGCCAGCTCACGACAAGGATCACAGGGGCGAACTGAAGCTTTCTTT
CDR3: CASSRQGSQGRTEAFF
D: TRBD1
J: TRBJ1-1
size: NA
V: TRBV18

DNA: TGTGCCAGCAGCTTATATACCGGGACTGCATCCTACAATGAGCAGTTCTTC
CDR3: CASSLYTGTASYNEQFF
D: NA
J: TRBJ2-1
size: NA
V: TRBV2

DNA: TGTGCCAGCAGTTCCGGACCAACCACAGATACGCAGTATTTT
CDR3: CASSSGPTTDTQYF
D: NA
J: TRBJ2-3
size: NA
V: TRBV2

DNA: TGTGCCAGCAGCTTGGGACAGGGCCACTACGAGCAGTACTTC
CDR3: CASSLGQGHYEQYF
D: TRBD1
J: TRBJ2-7
size: NA
V: TRBV11-2

DNA: TGTGCCAGCAGCCTAACGGCGAGGACAACGGAGACCCAGTACTTC
CDR3: CASSLTARTTETQYF
D: NA
J: TRBJ2-5
size: once
V: TRBV27

DNA: TGTGCCAGCAGTTACTGGGACACCCTCGATCAGCCCCAGCATTTT
CDR3: CASSYWDTLDQPQHF
D: NA
J: TRBJ1-5
size: NA
V: TRBV6-6

DNA: TGTGCCAGCAGCGTATCGAGCGGGAGGGCCGGTGAGACCCAGTACTTC
CDR3: CASSVSSGRAGETQYF
D: TRBD2
J: TRBJ2-5
size: NA
V: TRBV9

DNA: TGTGCCGCTGGGGGTAGCGGGAGGGCCGAGACCCAGTACTTC
CDR3: CAAGGSGRAETQYF
D: TRBD2
J: TRBJ2-5
size: NA
V: TRBV7-9

DNA: TGTGCTAGTGGTTTGATGGCTCCTAGACCCAGTACCAATGAGCAGTTCTTC
CDR3: CASGLMAPRPSTNEQFF
D: NA
J: TRBJ2-1
size: NA
V: TRBV12-5

DNA: TGTGCCACCCGGGATAGCGGGAGGGTCACTGAGCAGTTCTTC
CDR3: CATRDSGRVTEQFF
D: TRBD2
J: TRBJ2-1
size: NA
V: TRBV15

DNA: TGTGCCAGCAGTTTCCCCTCGACAGGGGGTGAAGGTTCCTACAATGAGCAGTTCTTC
CDR3: CASSFPSTGGEGSYNEQFF
D: TRBD1
J: TRBJ2-1
size: NA
V: TRBV28

DNA: TGTGCCAGCAGTAAACGCGGAAGGGGGCTTAGCAATCAGCCCCAGCATTTT
CDR3: CASSKRGRGLSNQPQHF
D: TRBD1
J: TRBJ1-5
size: NA
V: TRBV2

DNA: TGCGCCAGCAGCTTGGGTGGAGAGGTTAGCACAGATACGCAGTATTTT
CDR3: CASSLGGEVSTDTQYF
D: NA
J: TRBJ2-3
size: NA
V: TRBV5-1

DNA: TGTGCCAGCAAGGGGGCTGGGGCCAACGTCCTGACTTTC
CDR3: CASKGAGANVLTF
D: NA
J: TRBJ2-6
size: NA
V: TRBV11-2

DNA: TGTGCCAGCAGCTGGTGGGGGACTAGCGGGAAAGCTTACGAGCAGTACTTC
CDR3: CASSWWGTSGKAYEQYF
D: TRBD2
J: TRBJ2-7
size: NA
V: TRBV5-4

DNA: TGTGCCAGCAAAGGAGCTGGGGGTTCGTTCGCTTTCTTT
CDR3: CASKGAGGSFAFF
D: NA
J: TRBJ1-1
size: NA
V: TRBV28

DNA: TGTGCCAGCAGCGGTGGACAGCCTGGGCGAACTGAAGCTTTCTTT
CDR3: CASSGGQPGRTEAFF
D: NA
J: TRBJ1-1
size: once
V: TRBV11-3

DNA: TGTGCCAGCAGCTTGGCGGGGGGCTCGTATGGCTACACCTTC
CDR3: CASSLAGGSYGYTF
D: NA
J: TRBJ1-2
size: NA
V: TRBV5-4

DNA: TGTGCCAGCAGGGGGGCAAGGACAGGAGTATTGGGCTACACCTTC
CDR3: CASRGARTGVLGYTF
D: TRBD1
J: TRBJ1-2
size: NA
V: TRBV5-4

DNA: TGTGCCAGCAGCGCCGGGACAGGGACTCCCACGGAGCTGTTTTTT
CDR3: CASSAGTGTPTELFF
D: TRBD1
J: TRBJ2-2
size: NA
V: TRBV9

DNA: TGTGCCAGCAGCTTGGGCACTGAAGCTTTCTTT
CDR3: CASSLGTEAFF
D: NA
J: TRBJ1-1
size: NA
V: TRBV7-8

DNA: TGTGCCAGCAGCTTTCGGCGGACCTACGAGCAGTACTTC
CDR3: CASSFRRTYEQYF
D: NA
J: TRBJ2-7
size: NA
V: TRBV11-2